Listed here are 7 T cell receptor beta chains from one sample, sequenced in a study of blood T cell repertoires in COVID-19. Sequenced by immunoSEQ multiplex PCR; TCRdb stores in-frame clones only, minus some. The sample yields under 200,000 clones, roughly 83% seen once. Sequenced: PBMCs or T cells enriched from blood (not recorded which). Receptors were obtained from a woman aged 55-69 years who had recovered from COVID-19.

V usage is TRBV5-1 and J usage is TRBJ1-2; maybe TRBD1 (6 bases). Germline assignment: CDR1 SGHRS and CDR2 YFSETQ. The CDR3 loop spans 14 amino acids. V gave up 4 bases and J gave up 11 bases, with 21 bases separating them. CDR3 nucleotides: TGCGCCAGCAGCACCCTGACAGGACGACCTATTTACACCTTC. Its protein is CASSTLTGRPIYTF.

V is TRBV5-4 and J is TRBJ1-2, with D perhaps matching TRBD1 (5 bases). Germline values: CDR1 SGHNT, CDR2 YYREEE (reference sequence). The V gene lost 3 bases and the J gene lost 4 bases, with 10 bases spanning the gap. The CDR3 totals 13 residues. DNA of the CDR3: TGTGCCAGCAGCTCCTCAGGGTTCTATGGCTACACCTTC. Protein sequence: CASSSSGFYGYTF. Complete variable domain (other parts from reference TRBV5-4 and TRBJ1-2): ETGVTQSPTHLIKTRGQQVTLRCSSQSGHNTVSWYQQALGQGPQFIFQYYREEENGRGNFPPRFSGLQFPNYSSELNVNALELDDSALYLCASSSSGFYGYTFGSGTRLTVV.

V usage is TRBV28 and J usage is TRBJ1-1; D possibly corresponds to TRBD1 (6 bases). The germline V gene has CDR1 MDHEN and CDR2 SYDVKM. V shed 6 bases and J shed 4 bases, with 15 bases lying between them. The CDR3 contains 14 residues. The CDR3 coding sequence is TGTGCCAGCAGGCCCAGGGGTGGGGGCACTGAAGCTTTCTTT. It encodes CASRPRGGGTEAFF.

The chain employs TRBV5-1 and TRBJ2-2; D is possibly TRBD1 (5 bases). The CDR3 contains 14 residues. Germline V gene lookup returns CDR1 SGHRS and CDR2 YFSETQ. Trimming left V 3 bases short and J 1 base short, with 7 bases between. DNA of the CDR3: TGCGCCAGCAGCTCCGGACAGAACACCGGGGAGCTGTTTTTT. This codes for CASSSGQNTGELFF.

The rearrangement links TRBV11-2 to TRBJ1-1; the D is unclear. The CDR3 consists of 13 residues. Germline CDR1 is SGHAT and CDR2 is FQNNGV. Trimming left V 1 base short and J 4 bases short, with 7 bases between. CDR3 sequence reads: CASSLGAGTEAFF. The CDR3 nucleotides are TGTGCCAGCAGCTTAGGGGCCGGCACTGAAGCTTTCTTT.

The rearrangement joins TRBV19 to TRBJ2-1; D might be TRBD1 (5 bases). The CDR3 is 16 amino acids. Germline assignment: CDR1 LNHDA and CDR2 SQIVND (reference sequence). Between the trimmed V and J ends, which lost 3 bases and 6 bases, there was a span of 18 bases. This CDR3 reads CASSISGPPVGNEQFF. Written as DNA, the CDR3 is TGTGCCAGTAGTATTTCAGGGCCACCTGTTGGCAATGAGCAGTTCTTC.

V and J are TRBV5-1 and TRBJ1-6; D gene unclear. Trimming removed 0 bases from V and 10 bases from J, with 11 bases in between. Per the germline V gene, CDR1 is SGHRS and CDR2 is YFSETQ. The CDR3 has 14 residues. Here the CDR3 DNA reads TGCGCCAGCAGCTTGGGGGCAGGTAAATCACCCCTCCACTTT. This codes for CASSLGAGKSPLHF.